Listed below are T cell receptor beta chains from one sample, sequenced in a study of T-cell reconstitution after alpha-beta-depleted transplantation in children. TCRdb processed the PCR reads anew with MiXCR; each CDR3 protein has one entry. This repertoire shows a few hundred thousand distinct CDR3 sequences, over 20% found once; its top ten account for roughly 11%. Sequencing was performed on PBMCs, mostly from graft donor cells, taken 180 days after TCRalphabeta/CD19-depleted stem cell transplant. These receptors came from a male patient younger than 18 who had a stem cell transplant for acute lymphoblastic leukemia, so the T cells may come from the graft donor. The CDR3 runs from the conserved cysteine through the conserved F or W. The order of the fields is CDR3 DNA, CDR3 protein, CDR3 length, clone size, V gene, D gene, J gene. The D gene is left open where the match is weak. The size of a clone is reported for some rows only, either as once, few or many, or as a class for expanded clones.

DNA: TGTGCCAGCAGTTACTCGGTAGGGTACTCCTACGAGCAGTACTTC
CDR3: CASSYSVGYSYEQYF
length: 15
size: few
V: TRBV6-5
D: NA
J: TRBJ2-7

DNA: TGCGCCAGCAGTGAGTTTGACAGGACCCAAGAGACCCAGTACTTC
CDR3: CASSEFDRTQETQYF
length: 15
size: few
V: TRBV10-2
D: NA
J: TRBJ2-5

DNA: TGCAGTGCCCGAGGACAGTTCTACGAGCAGTACTTC
CDR3: CSARGQFYEQYF
length: 12
size: many
V: TRBV20-1
D: NA
J: TRBJ2-7

DNA: TGCAGCGTGGGGGCTGGGACGGGTAACAATGAGCAGTTCTTC
CDR3: CSVGAGTGNNEQFF
length: 14
size: many
V: TRBV29-1
D: NA
J: TRBJ2-1

DNA: TGTGCCAGCAGCACGGACAGGGGGCTCGAGTACGAGCAGTACTTC
CDR3: CASSTDRGLEYEQYF
length: 15
size: NA
V: TRBV5-4
D: TRBD1
J: TRBJ2-7

DNA: TGTGCCAGCAGCTCAGGAAGCGGGGGGACAGATACGCAGTATTTT
CDR3: CASSSGSGGTDTQYF
length: 15
size: NA
V: TRBV7-3
D: TRBD2
J: TRBJ2-3

DNA: TGTGCCAGCAGTTTTCGGGGAGTTTCCGCCTACGAGCAGTACTTC
CDR3: CASSFRGVSAYEQYF
length: 15
size: few
V: TRBV28
D: NA
J: TRBJ2-7

DNA: TGTGCCAGCAGCTTACCGCGAGGGTTTGGGGCCAACGTCCTGACTTTC
CDR3: CASSLPRGFGANVLTF
length: 16
size: few
V: TRBV7-9
D: NA
J: TRBJ2-6

DNA: TGTGCCAGCAGAGGATGGACGGGAGGCTACACCTTC
CDR3: CASRGWTGGYTF
length: 12
size: NA
V: TRBV12-3/TRBV12-4
D: NA
J: TRBJ1-2

DNA: TGCAGCGTTCCGACTAGCTTGGGCAATGAGCAGTTCTTC
CDR3: CSVPTSLGNEQFF
length: 13
size: few
V: TRBV29-1
D: TRBD2
J: TRBJ2-1

DNA: TGTGCCAGCAGCCCAGAGGGGGCTAGGAACACTGAAGCTTTCTTT
CDR3: CASSPEGARNTEAFF
length: 15
size: NA
V: TRBV7-9
D: TRBD1
J: TRBJ1-1

DNA: TGTGCCAGCAGTTACAGGAGATCTACAGATACGCAGTATTTT
CDR3: CASSYRRSTDTQYF
length: 14
size: once
V: TRBV6-5
D: NA
J: TRBJ2-3

DNA: TGTGCCAGCAGCTTTAGCGGGAGCTCAGGCAATGAGCAGTTCTTC
CDR3: CASSFSGSSGNEQFF
length: 15
size: NA
V: TRBV7-3
D: TRBD2
J: TRBJ2-1

DNA: TGCAGTATCCGCCGGGGGCGAAGTTGGGATGAGCAGTTCTTC
CDR3: CSIRRGRSWDEQFF
length: 14
size: NA
V: TRBV20-1
D: NA
J: TRBJ2-1

DNA: TGTGCCAGCAGTTTTACAGGGGCCACCTACGAGCAGTACTTC
CDR3: CASSFTGATYEQYF
length: 14
size: NA
V: TRBV12-3/TRBV12-4
D: TRBD1
J: TRBJ2-7

DNA: TGTGCCAGCAGTCCCGAACGGTGGCGGGGCCCGTACAATGAGCAGTTCTTC
CDR3: CASSPERWRGPYNEQFF
length: 17
size: few
V: TRBV12-3/TRBV12-4
D: NA
J: TRBJ2-1

DNA: TGTGCCATCAGTGAAATCAATGAGCAGTTCTTC
CDR3: CAISEINEQFF
length: 11
size: few
V: TRBV10-3
D: NA
J: TRBJ2-1

DNA: TGCGCCAGCAGACCGACAATCCCGGGCACCGGGGAGCTGTTTTTT
CDR3: CASRPTIPGTGELFF
length: 15
size: NA
V: TRBV5-1
D: NA
J: TRBJ2-2

DNA: TGTGCCAGCAGCGTAGCTCGGACTAGCGGGCTACAAGAGACCCAGTACTTC
CDR3: CASSVARTSGLQETQYF
length: 17
size: few
V: TRBV9
D: TRBD2
J: TRBJ2-5

DNA: TGTGCCATCAAGGATTTTGGTCTAGCGGGAGGAAGCGAGCAGTACTTC
CDR3: CAIKDFGLAGGSEQYF
length: 16
size: few
V: TRBV10-3
D: TRBD2
J: TRBJ2-7

DNA: TGTGCCAGCAGTCCGGGGTTCATGAACACTGAAGCTTTCTTT
CDR3: CASSPGFMNTEAFF
length: 14
size: many
V: TRBV25-1
D: NA
J: TRBJ1-1

DNA: TGTGCCAGCAGGGTCAGGGCGAACACCGGGGAGCTGTTTTTT
CDR3: CASRVRANTGELFF
length: 14
size: few
V: TRBV11-3
D: NA
J: TRBJ2-2

DNA: TGTGCCAGCAGGGGAAGGAATCCCTACGAGCAGTACTTC
CDR3: CASRGRNPYEQYF
length: 13
size: NA
V: TRBV12-3/TRBV12-4
D: NA
J: TRBJ2-7

DNA: TGTGCCAGCAGTTTCCCTAGCGGGATTGGGACCCAGTACTTC
CDR3: CASSFPSGIGTQYF
length: 14
size: few
V: TRBV12-3/TRBV12-4
D: TRBD2
J: TRBJ2-5

DNA: TGTGCCAGCAGTCCCGAATGGGAGCAGTTCTTC
CDR3: CASSPEWEQFF
length: 11
size: few
V: TRBV6-6
D: NA
J: TRBJ2-1

DNA: TGTGCCAGCAGTCCGACTAGCGGGAGTTTCCCTACGGATGAGCAGTTCTTC
CDR3: CASSPTSGSFPTDEQFF
length: 17
size: few
V: TRBV6-1
D: TRBD2
J: TRBJ2-1

DNA: TGTGCCAGCAGCGCCGGCCTAGGGAGAAACATTCAGTACTTC
CDR3: CASSAGLGRNIQYF
length: 14
size: NA
V: TRBV7-9
D: NA
J: TRBJ2-4

DNA: TGCGCCAGCAGCCTTCAAGGGGAGAATACGCAGTATTTT
CDR3: CASSLQGENTQYF
length: 13
size: NA
V: TRBV5-1
D: NA
J: TRBJ2-3

DNA: TGTGCCAGCAGCGCTACAGGGGTGAGGGGAGAGACCCAGTACTTC
CDR3: CASSATGVRGETQYF
length: 15
size: few
V: TRBV11-2
D: TRBD1
J: TRBJ2-5

DNA: TGTGCCAGCAGCTTGTGGAAGGTTAAGGGGCCCCAGCATTTT
CDR3: CASSLWKVKGPQHF
length: 14
size: NA
V: TRBV5-5
D: NA
J: TRBJ1-5

DNA: TGTGCCAGCAGCCAAGATCTAGCGGCTCGCACCGGGGAGCTGTTTTTT
CDR3: CASSQDLAARTGELFF
length: 16
size: NA
V: TRBV3-1
D: TRBD2
J: TRBJ2-2

DNA: TGTGCCAGCAGCCGCCGCGAGGGCGGGAGGGCCTCTGGTGAGCAGTTCTTC
CDR3: CASSRREGGRASGEQFF
length: 17
size: few
V: TRBV7-3
D: TRBD2
J: TRBJ2-1

DNA: TGCGCCAGCAGCGGGGGACTAGCGGGAGGCGAGCAGTACTTC
CDR3: CASSGGLAGGEQYF
length: 14
size: few
V: TRBV5-1
D: TRBD2
J: TRBJ2-7

DNA: TGCCCCAGCAGCTGGACTAGCGGGAGCGAGGAAGAGACCCAGTACTTC
CDR3: CPSSWTSGSEEETQYF
length: 16
size: NA
V: TRBV5-1
D: TRBD2
J: TRBJ2-5

DNA: TGTGCCAGCAGCGTAGGCCAGCTTGAAGCTTTCTTT
CDR3: CASSVGQLEAFF
length: 12
size: few
V: TRBV9
D: NA
J: TRBJ1-1

DNA: TGTGCCACCAGTGACCGGGGGACTAGCGGACAAGAGACCCAGTACTTC
CDR3: CATSDRGTSGQETQYF
length: 16
size: many
V: TRBV24-1
D: TRBD2
J: TRBJ2-5

DNA: TGTGCCGCCGGGCTAGCGGGCTACGAGCAGTACTTC
CDR3: CAAGLAGYEQYF
length: 12
size: once
V: TRBV10-3
D: TRBD2
J: TRBJ2-7

DNA: TGCAGTTTTGGTGAGCCGAACACCGGGGAGCTGTTTTTT
CDR3: CSFGEPNTGELFF
length: 13
size: NA
V: TRBV20-1
D: NA
J: TRBJ2-2

DNA: TGTGCCCTGGAAAACCAACATCAATCGAAGGGGGGCGAGCAGTACTTC
CDR3: CALENQHQSKGGEQYF
length: 16
size: many
V: TRBV6-1
D: NA
J: TRBJ2-7

DNA: TGTGCCAGCAGCTTAGTCTCCCTAAGCACAGATTCGCAGTATTTT
CDR3: CASSLVSLSTDSQYF
length: 15
size: NA
V: TRBV7-9
D: NA
J: TRBJ2-3

DNA: TGTGCCAGCAGCGCTACAGGTGACACTGAAGCTTTCTTT
CDR3: CASSATGDTEAFF
length: 13
size: NA
V: TRBV9
D: NA
J: TRBJ1-1

DNA: TGCGCCAGCAGCTTGGGGGGACAGGGGCATCAGCCCCAGCATTTT
CDR3: CASSLGGQGHQPQHF
length: 15
size: few
V: TRBV5-1
D: TRBD1
J: TRBJ1-5

DNA: TGCAGCGTTGAGGGCCCAGGGTACGAGCAGTACTTC
CDR3: CSVEGPGYEQYF
length: 12
size: few
V: TRBV29-1
D: NA
J: TRBJ2-7

DNA: TGTGCCAGCAGTAGATATCTCGAGGGAGCCTACAATGAGCAGTTCTTC
CDR3: CASSRYLEGAYNEQFF
length: 16
size: few
V: TRBV6-1
D: NA
J: TRBJ2-1

DNA: TGTGCCAGCAGCTTGGCATATATAGAGACCCAGTACTTC
CDR3: CASSLAYIETQYF
length: 13
size: NA
V: TRBV7-9
D: NA
J: TRBJ2-5

DNA: TGCGCCAGCAGCCCGCAAAGGGGGGTATCCTACGAGCAGTACTTC
CDR3: CASSPQRGVSYEQYF
length: 15
size: few
V: TRBV5-1
D: NA
J: TRBJ2-7

DNA: TGCAGCGTTGCTGGCAGGCTAACGAACACTGAAGCTTTCTTT
CDR3: CSVAGRLTNTEAFF
length: 14
size: few
V: TRBV29-1
D: NA
J: TRBJ1-1

DNA: TGCAGTGCTAGGCCAAGCGGGACCGGCTCCTACGAGCAGTACTTC
CDR3: CSARPSGTGSYEQYF
length: 15
size: few
V: TRBV20-1
D: TRBD2
J: TRBJ2-7

DNA: TGTGCCAGCAGCCAGGGGGCCACCTACAATGAGCAGTTCTTC
CDR3: CASSQGATYNEQFF
length: 14
size: NA
V: TRBV6-4
D: TRBD1
J: TRBJ2-1

DNA: TGCGCCAGCAGCTTGGTAACCGGAACCTACGAGCAGTACTTC
CDR3: CASSLVTGTYEQYF
length: 14
size: many
V: TRBV5-1
D: NA
J: TRBJ2-7

DNA: TGTGCCACCAGCAGAGCCGGGACAGGGAACACTGAAGCTTTCTTT
CDR3: CATSRAGTGNTEAFF
length: 15
size: NA
V: TRBV15
D: TRBD1
J: TRBJ1-1

DNA: TGTGCCAGCAGTCCAACGGGACAGCTAGAGACCCAGTACTTC
CDR3: CASSPTGQLETQYF
length: 14
size: NA
V: TRBV27
D: TRBD1
J: TRBJ2-5

DNA: TGTGCCAGCAGCTTAACAGATTATGGCTACACCTTC
CDR3: CASSLTDYGYTF
length: 12
size: few
V: TRBV11-2
D: NA
J: TRBJ1-2

DNA: TGTGCTAGTGGTCTTAACCCGGGACTAGCTTCCAATGAGCAGTTCTTC
CDR3: CASGLNPGLASNEQFF
length: 16
size: few
V: TRBV12-5
D: TRBD2
J: TRBJ2-1

DNA: TGCGCCAGCAGTTCGTTACTCGGACAGCCGAGTAAAGCTTTCTTT
CDR3: CASSSLLGQPSKAFF
length: 15
size: NA
V: TRBV5-1
D: NA
J: TRBJ1-1

DNA: TGCAGTGCTCAACTCCCCCGGGAGAATGAGCAGTTCTTC
CDR3: CSAQLPRENEQFF
length: 13
size: NA
V: TRBV20-1
D: NA
J: TRBJ2-1

DNA: TGTGCCATCAGTGAAGGACAGGGAGTGGCTTTCTTT
CDR3: CAISEGQGVAFF
length: 12
size: NA
V: TRBV10-3
D: TRBD1
J: TRBJ1-1

DNA: TGCGCCAGCAGCTTGTATACTAGCGGCACAGATACGCAGTATTTT
CDR3: CASSLYTSGTDTQYF
length: 15
size: NA
V: TRBV5-1
D: TRBD2
J: TRBJ2-3

DNA: TGTGCCAGCAGCGCCCGTGGGACGACGGCAGAGACCCAGTACTTC
CDR3: CASSARGTTAETQYF
length: 15
size: few
V: TRBV13
D: NA
J: TRBJ2-5

DNA: TGTGCCAGCAGTATGACATCACTGCTTACCGGGGAGCTGTTTTTT
CDR3: CASSMTSLLTGELFF
length: 15
size: once
V: TRBV7-3
D: NA
J: TRBJ2-2